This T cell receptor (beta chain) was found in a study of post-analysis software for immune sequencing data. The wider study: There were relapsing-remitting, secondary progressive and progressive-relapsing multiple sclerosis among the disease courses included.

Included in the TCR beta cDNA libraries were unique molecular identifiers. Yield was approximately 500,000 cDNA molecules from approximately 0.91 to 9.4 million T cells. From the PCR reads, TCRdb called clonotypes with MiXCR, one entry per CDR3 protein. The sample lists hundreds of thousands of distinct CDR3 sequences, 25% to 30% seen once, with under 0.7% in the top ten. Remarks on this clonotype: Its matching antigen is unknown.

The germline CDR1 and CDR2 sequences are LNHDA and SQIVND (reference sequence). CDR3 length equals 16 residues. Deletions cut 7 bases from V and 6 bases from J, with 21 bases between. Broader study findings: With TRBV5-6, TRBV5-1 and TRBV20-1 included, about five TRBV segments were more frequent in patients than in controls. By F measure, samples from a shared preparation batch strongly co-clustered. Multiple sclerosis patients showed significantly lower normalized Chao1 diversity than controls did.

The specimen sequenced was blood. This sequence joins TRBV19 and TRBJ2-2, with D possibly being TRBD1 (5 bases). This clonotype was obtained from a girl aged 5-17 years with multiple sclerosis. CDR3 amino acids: CASTYMVGRDAGELFF. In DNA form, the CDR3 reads TGTGCCAGTACCTATATGGTGGGGCGAGATGCCGGGGAGCTGTTTTTT. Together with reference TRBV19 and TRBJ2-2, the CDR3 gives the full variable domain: DGGITQSPKYLFRKEGQNVTLSCEQNLNHDAMYWYRQDPGQGLRLIYYSQIVNDFQKGDIAEGYSVSREKKESFPLTVTSAQKNPTAFYLCASTYMVGRDAGELFFGEGSRLTVL.